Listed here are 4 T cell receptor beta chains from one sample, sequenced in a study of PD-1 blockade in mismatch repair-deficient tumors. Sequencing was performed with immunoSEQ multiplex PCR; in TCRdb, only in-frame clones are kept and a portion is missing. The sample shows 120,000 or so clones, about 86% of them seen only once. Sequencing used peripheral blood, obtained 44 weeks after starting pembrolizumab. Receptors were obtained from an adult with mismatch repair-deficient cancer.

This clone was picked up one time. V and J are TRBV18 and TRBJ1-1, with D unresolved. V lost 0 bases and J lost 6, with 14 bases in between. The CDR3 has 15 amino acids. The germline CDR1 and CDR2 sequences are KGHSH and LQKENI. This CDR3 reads CASSPPISLGPEAFF. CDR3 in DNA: TGTGCCAGCTCACCACCGATATCCCTCGGGCCTGAAGCTTTCTTT. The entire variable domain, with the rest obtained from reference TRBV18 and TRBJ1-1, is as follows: NAGVMQNPRHLVRRRGQEARLRCSPMKGHSHVYWYRQLPEEGLKFMVYLQKENIIDESGMPKERFSAEFPKEGPSILRIQQVVRGDSAAYFCASSPPISLGPEAFFGQGTRLTVV.

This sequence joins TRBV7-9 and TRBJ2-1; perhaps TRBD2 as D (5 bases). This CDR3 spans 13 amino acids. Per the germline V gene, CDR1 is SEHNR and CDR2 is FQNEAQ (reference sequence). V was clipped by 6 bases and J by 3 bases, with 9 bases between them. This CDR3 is CASSLGLYNEQFF. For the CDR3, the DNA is TGTGCCAGCAGTCTAGGACTCTACAATGAGCAGTTCTTC.

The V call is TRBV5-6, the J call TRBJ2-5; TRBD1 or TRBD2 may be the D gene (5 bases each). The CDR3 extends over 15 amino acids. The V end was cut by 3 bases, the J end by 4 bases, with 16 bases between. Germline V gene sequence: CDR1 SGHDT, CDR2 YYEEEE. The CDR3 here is CASSWGRAGRETQYF. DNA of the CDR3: TGTGCCAGCAGCTGGGGACGGGCCGGAAGAGAGACCCAGTACTTC.

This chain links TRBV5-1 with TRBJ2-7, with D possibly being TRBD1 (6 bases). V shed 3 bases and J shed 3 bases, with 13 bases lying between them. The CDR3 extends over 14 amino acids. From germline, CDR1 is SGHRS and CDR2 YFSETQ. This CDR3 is CASSSPGTSYEQYF. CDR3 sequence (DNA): TGCGCCAGCAGCTCTCCCGGGACAAGCTACGAGCAGTACTTC.